This T cell receptor (beta chain) is from a study of cytomegalovirus exposure and HLA in healthy donors. Overall study context: Of the donors genotyped, 398 in all, about 82% fell in the Caucasian-associated ancestry cluster.

On this clone: What it binds is not known.

The PCR was carried out with 60 Vbeta primers and 13 Jbeta primers. TCRdb keeps only in-frame clones here, not all; method: immunoSEQ multiplex PCR. The sample holds roughly 100,000 clones; approximately 70% are singletons and the top ten take 2.5% to 4%. General study points: According to an earlier analysis, most TCR beta V segments yielded productive rearrangements about 90% or about 30% of the time. The authors later found TCR association rates varying by HLA locus, with DRB1 most and HLA-C fewest.

V lost 2 bases, J lost 5 bases, and 9 bases lay in between. The CDR3 runs to 13 residues. Germline V gene lookup returns CDR1 SGHAT and CDR2 FQNNGV. The chain is built from TRBV11-2 and TRBJ2-5; no clear D gene. The sequence was collected from a woman in her forties or fifties in good health and CMV-seronegative. The sequenced material came from PBMCs. This CDR3 is CASSLIYSETQYF. CDR3 DNA: TGTGCCAGCAGCTTAATTTATTCGGAGACCCAGTACTTC.